Below, 29 T cell receptor beta chains from the same sample are listed, as sequenced in a study of blood T cell repertoires in COVID-19. Clones were sequenced by immunoSEQ multiplex PCR, and TCRdb holds only the in-frame ones, with some missing. This sample carries approximately 150,000 clones, 85% of them seen once, and the ten largest clones take under 6%. The source material was peripheral blood. The source is a woman aged 45-59 years with COVID-19, enrolled during active disease.

The chain uses TRBV5-6 and TRBJ1-1, with 7 bases identical to TRBD1. J was trimmed by 2 bases and V by 0 bases; bases with no gene match: 1. CDR1 and CDR2 from the germline V gene are SGHDT and YYEEEE. The CDR3 runs to 14 residues. CDR3 bases: TGTGCCAGCAGCTTGGGGGACAGAAACACTGAAGCTTTCTTT. As protein: CASSLGDRNTEAFF.

The CDR3 DNA reads as TGTGCCAGCAGCGGAGGGTATAATTCACCCCTCCACTTT. It yields the protein CASSGGYNSPLHF. The chain is built from TRBV4-2 and TRBJ1-6; D not certain. This CDR3 contains 13 residues. Trimming stripped 5 bases from V and 4 bases from J, with 6 bases between. In germline, CDR1 is LGHNA, CDR2 YNFKEQ.

This rearrangement joins TRBV6-1 to TRBJ2-7, with D maybe TRBD2 (7 bases). The CDR3 spans 14 residues. Germline V gene data show CDR1 as MNHNS and CDR2 as SASEGT. The ends were cut back, 2 bases at V and 2 bases at J, with 10 bases in the middle. The CDR3, as DNA: TGTGCCAGCAGTGAACCGCGGGGGCCCTACGAGCAGTACTTC. Protein product: CASSEPRGPYEQYF.

The chain links TRBV5-1 to TRBJ2-5, with no clear D. The CDR3 spans 14 residues. From germline, CDR1 is SGHRS and CDR2 YFSETQ. V lost 0 bases and J 3 bases, leaving 9 bases between the germline ends. The CDR3 coding sequence is TGCGCCAGCAGCTTGGTCCCCGGTAAAGAGACCCAGTACTTC. Translated, it gives CASSLVPGKETQYF.

V is TRBV5-6 and J is TRBJ1-1; D is uncertain. V lost 2 bases and J 6 bases, leaving 11 bases between the germline ends. Germline loops: CDR1 SGHDT, CDR2 YYEEEE. This CDR3 has 13 residues. The CDR3 reads CASSLSGGAEAFF. The CDR3 bases are TGTGCCAGCAGCTTAAGTGGCGGGGCTGAAGCTTTCTTT.

The V call is TRBV5-1, the J call TRBJ2-1, with D uncertain. The germline CDR1 and CDR2 sequences are SGHRS and YFSETQ. The V and J ends lost 3 bases and 4 bases respectively, with 17 bases between them. This CDR3 contains 16 residues. The CDR3 loop reads CASSSLQNPSYNEQFF. The CDR3 DNA is TGCGCCAGCAGCTCCCTACAGAATCCTTCGTACAATGAGCAGTTCTTC.

The rearrangement uses TRBV9 and TRBJ2-7; no firm D call. Germline CDR1 reads SGDLS; CDR2 reads YYNGEE. The CDR3 totals 14 residues. V was cut by 0 bases and J by 1 base, with 8 bases left in between. CDR3 DNA sequence: TGTGCCAGCAGCGTAGGGAGTTGGTCCTACGAGCAGTACTTC. Translation: CASSVGSWSYEQYF.

The chain has TRBV6-1 and TRBJ1-6; D remains unclear. Germline V gene lookup returns CDR1 MNHNS and CDR2 SASEGT. Trimming cost V 6 bases and J 7 bases, with 4 bases left between them. The CDR3 runs to 11 residues. DNA for the CDR3: TGTGCCAGCAGGACAAATTCACCCCTCCACTTT. Residues: CASRTNSPLHF.

J is TRBJ1-3 and V is TRBV5-1; no reliable D call. The germline gives CDR1 SGHRS, CDR2 YFSETQ. This CDR3 region has 13 residues. V lost 0 bases and J lost 4, with 5 bases in between. Here the CDR3 reads CASSLGQGNTIYF. The CDR3 DNA reads TGCGCCAGCAGCTTGGGGCAGGGAAACACCATATATTTT.

This chain links TRBV19 with TRBJ2-1, with a tentative D call TRBD1 (7 bases). The V gene's germline CDR1 is LNHDA and CDR2 SQIVND (reference sequence). The CDR3 loop spans 16 amino acids. The ends were cut back, 1 base at V and 5 bases at J, with 15 bases in the middle. CDR3 DNA sequence: TGTGCCAGTAGTATAGCCCAGGGGGGAATGGACAATGAGCAGTTCTTC. Its protein is CASSIAQGGMDNEQFF.

The chain links TRBV27 to TRBJ2-2; TRBD2 aligns across 7 bases. The CDR3 loop spans 14 amino acids. Unmatched junction bases numbered 1, after V lost 3 bases and J lost 3 bases. Germline V CDR1 and CDR2: MNHEY, SMNVEV (reference sequence). Here the CDR3 reads CASSFGGYTGELFF. CDR3 sequence (DNA): TGTGCCAGCAGTTTCGGGGGGTACACCGGGGAGCTGTTTTTT.

The rearrangement links TRBV18 to TRBJ2-7; TRBD1 agrees at 8 bases. J was trimmed by 3 bases and V by 8 bases; bases with no gene match: 9. The V gene's germline CDR1 is KGHSH and CDR2 LQKENI. The CDR3 contains 14 residues. CDR3 sequence reads: CASTKTGAVYEQYF. The CDR3 DNA follows: TGTGCCAGCACGAAGACAGGGGCGGTCTACGAGCAGTACTTC. The complete variable domain, with remaining parts taken from reference TRBV18 and TRBJ2-7, reads NAGVMQNPRHLVRRRGQEARLRCSPMKGHSHVYWYRQLPEEGLKFMVYLQKENIIDESGMPKERFSAEFPKEGPSILRIQQVVRGDSAAYFCASTKTGAVYEQYFGPGTRLTVT.

This chain's CDR3 is CASSKLLRQGSRQFF. The CDR3 nucleotides read TGTGCCAGCAGCAAACTCCTGAGACAGGGCTCTCGGCAGTTCTTC. The J gene is TRBJ2-1, the V gene TRBV21-1; the table assigns TRBD1, which was not confirmed against the DNA. TRBV21-1 constitutes a pseudogene. This CDR3 has 15 amino acids.

The V call is TRBV7-2, the J call TRBJ2-3, with no clear D. V was shortened by 1 base and J by 6 bases, with 11 bases between the two germline ends. From germline, CDR1 is SGHTA and CDR2 FQGNSA. The CDR3 totals 14 residues. CDR3 nucleotides: TGTGCCAGCAGCTTAGGGTCCTTCCGGGATACGCAGTATTTT. Its protein is CASSLGSFRDTQYF.

A single count supports this clone. The chain recombines TRBV19 with TRBJ2-7; a possible D gene is TRBD1 (6 bases). The germline V gene has CDR1 LNHDA and CDR2 SQIVND (reference sequence). This CDR3 region has 12 residues. V gave up 5 bases and J gave up 5 bases, with 10 bases separating them. CDR3 nucleotide sequence: TGTGCCAGTAGTGGCAGGGGACACGAGCAGTACTTC. Its protein product is CASSGRGHEQYF.

This chain's CDR3 is CASSNGGGVNNEQFF. The CDR3 region has the DNA TGTGCCAGCAGTAATGGCGGGGGGGTCAACAATGAGCAGTTCTTC. The rearrangement links TRBV2 to TRBJ2-1, with 9 bases aligning to TRBD2. Germline V CDR1 and CDR2: SNHLY, FYNNEI. Trimming removed 5 bases from V and 5 bases from J; junction bases left unmatched: 7. This CDR3 comprises 15 residues.

This chain connects TRBV7-9 to TRBJ1-1; 7 bases are a match to TRBD1. Trimming cost V 1 base and J 4 bases; bases outside gene matches: 3. Germline V gives CDR1 SEHNR, CDR2 FQNEAQ (reference sequence). The CDR3 length is 14 residues. CDR3 protein: CASSLGDRATEAFF. CDR3 DNA sequence: TGTGCCAGCAGCTTAGGAGACAGGGCCACTGAAGCTTTCTTT.

The genes are TRBV19 and TRBJ1-3; D call uncertain. The CDR3 is 13 residues long. CDR1 is LNHDA and CDR2 is SQIVND in the germline V gene (reference sequence). V shed 4 bases and J shed 0 bases, with 4 bases lying between them. CDR3: CASSRASGNTIYF. Here the CDR3 DNA reads TGTGCCAGTAGTAGGGCCTCTGGAAACACCATATATTTT.

This clone was counted between two and nine times. This chain joins TRBV3-1 (or the pseudogene TRBV3-2) and TRBJ2-1; 7 bases match TRBD2. This CDR3 has 14 amino acids. Germline V lookup: CDR1 LGHDT, CDR2 YNNKEL (reference sequence). Unmatched junction bases numbered 5, after V lost 4 bases and J lost 5 bases. CDR3 protein: CASSPGGGDNEQFF. DNA of the CDR3: TGTGCCAGCAGCCCCGGGGGAGGGGACAATGAGCAGTTCTTC.

The chain couples TRBV30 to TRBJ1-3; unclear D gene. V was pared by 0 bases and J by 6 bases, with 6 bases between. Germline values: CDR1 GTSNPN, CDR2 SVGIG (reference sequence). The CDR3 is made up of 12 amino acids. In DNA, the CDR3 is TGTGCCTGGAGTGTTGCGGAAAACACCATATATTTT. Amino acid sequence: CAWSVAENTIYF.

The chain carries TRBV2 and TRBJ2-7, with 7 positions matching TRBD1. Germline trimming cut 3 bases from V and 3 bases from J; bases unmatched to any gene: 5. This CDR3 contains 14 residues. CDR1 SNHLY and CDR2 FYNNEI come from the germline V gene. The CDR3 spells CASSEDRSYYEQYF. The CDR3 nucleotides are TGTGCCAGCAGTGAGGACAGGTCCTACTACGAGCAGTACTTC.

This clone has just one count. The chain combines TRBV7-9 with TRBJ1-1; D call uncertain. CDR1 and CDR2 (germline): SEHNR, FQNEAQ (reference sequence). This CDR3 spans 19 amino acids. V lost 0 bases, J lost 0 bases, and 20 bases lay in between. Written as DNA, the CDR3 is TGTGCCAGCAGCTTAGCGGTTAGCCAGATTATACCCTTGAACACTGAAGCTTTCTTT. It codes for CASSLAVSQIIPLNTEAFF. Based on the CDR3 plus reference TRBV7-9 and TRBJ1-1, the full variable domain is DTGVSQNPRHKITKRGQNVTFRCDPISEHNRLYWYRQTLGQGPEFLTYFQNEAQLEKSRLLSDRFSAERPKGSFSTLEIQRTEQGDSAMYLCASSLAVSQIIPLNTEAFFGQGTRLTVV.

The chain employs TRBV18 and TRBJ1-4; 7 nucleotides line up with TRBD1. The J segment lost 2 bases and the V segment lost 0 bases, leaving 6 bases of the junction unmatched. CDR1 KGHSH and CDR2 LQKENI come from the germline V gene. The CDR3 contains 17 residues. In DNA form, the CDR3 reads TGTGCCAGCTCACCACCGTCAGGGGGTTCTACTAATGAAAAACTGTTTTTT. Amino acids: CASSPPSGGSTNEKLFF.

The sample holds many counts of this clone. V gene TRBV14 combines with J gene TRBJ1-2, with a tentative D call TRBD1 (6 bases). This CDR3 is built from 17 residues. The ends were cut back, 2 bases at V and 4 bases at J, with 20 bases in the middle. Germline values: CDR1 SGHDN, CDR2 FVKESK. CDR3 sequence (DNA): TGTGCCAGCAGCCAAAATTCCGGCGCCAGGGGATCCTATGGCTACACCTTC. Amino acid sequence: CASSQNSGARGSYGYTF.

The rearrangement uses TRBV4-1 and TRBJ2-7; TRBD1 aligns across 11 bases. Trimming took 4 bases from V and 5 from J; bases not matched to a gene: 7. Germline lookup yields CDR1 MGHRA and CDR2 YSYEKL. This CDR3 has 15 residues. CDR3 in amino acids: CASSLGRDRGDEQYF. The DNA for the CDR3 is TGCGCCAGCAGCCTCGGGAGGGACAGGGGGGACGAGCAGTACTTC.

The chain joins TRBV6-2 or TRBV6-3 to TRBJ2-7; possible D gene TRBD1, 5 bases. Germline V CDR1 and CDR2: MNHEY, SVGEGT. CDR3 length: 15 amino acids. Trimming cost V 1 base and J 2 bases, with 12 bases left between them. The CDR3 protein is CASSYYLDNTYEQYF. In nucleotides, the CDR3 is TGTGCCAGCAGTTACTATTTGGACAACACCTACGAGCAGTACTTC.

The sample holds a few counts of this clone. The chain uses TRBV25-1 and TRBJ1-6; possible D gene TRBD1, 6 bases. Per the germline V gene, CDR1 is MGHDK and CDR2 is SYGVNS. The V end was cut by 7 bases, the J end by 9 bases, with 19 bases between. The CDR3 sequence is 15 residues long. The CDR3 spells CASTPPHRASSPLHF. The CDR3 coding sequence is TGTGCCAGCACCCCCCCGCACAGGGCCAGTTCACCCCTCCACTTT.

The chain joins TRBV7-2 to TRBJ1-6, with 7 bases identical to TRBD1. V was pared by 2 bases and J by 12 bases, with 7 bases of the junction left unmatched. Per the germline V gene, CDR1 is SGHTA and CDR2 is FQGNSA. The CDR3 contains 14 residues. CDR3 protein: CASSLPGGAVPLHF. CDR3 in DNA: TGTGCCAGCAGCTTACCAGGGGGAGCCGTACCCCTCCACTTT.

The chain links TRBV28 to TRBJ1-2; 9 positions agree with TRBD1. Germline CDR1 is MDHEN and CDR2 is SYDVKM. V was clipped by 3 bases and J by 3 bases; unmatched bases: 5. The CDR3 spans 15 residues. In DNA form, the CDR3 reads TGTGCCAGCAGTTTTGAGACAGGGGGATACTATGGCTACACCTTC. It translates to CASSFETGGYYGYTF.